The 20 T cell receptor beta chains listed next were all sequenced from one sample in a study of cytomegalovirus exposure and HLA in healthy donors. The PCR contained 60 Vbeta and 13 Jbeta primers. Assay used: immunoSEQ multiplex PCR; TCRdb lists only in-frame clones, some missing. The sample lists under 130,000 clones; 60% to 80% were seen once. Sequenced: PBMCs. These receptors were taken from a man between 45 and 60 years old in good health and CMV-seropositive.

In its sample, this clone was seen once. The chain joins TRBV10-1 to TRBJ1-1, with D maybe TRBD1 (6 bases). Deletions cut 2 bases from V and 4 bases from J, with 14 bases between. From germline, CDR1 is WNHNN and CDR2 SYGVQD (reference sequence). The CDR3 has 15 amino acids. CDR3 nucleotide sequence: TGCGCCAGCAGTGAGACTCGGACAGTGAGCACTGAAGCTTTCTTT. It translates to CASSETRTVSTEAFF.

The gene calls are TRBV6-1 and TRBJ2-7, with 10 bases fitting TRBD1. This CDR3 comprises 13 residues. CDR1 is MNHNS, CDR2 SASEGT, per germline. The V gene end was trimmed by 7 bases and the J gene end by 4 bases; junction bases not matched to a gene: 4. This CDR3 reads CASTPGQGYEQYF. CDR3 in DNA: TGTGCCAGCACACCGGGACAGGGGTACGAGCAGTACTTC.

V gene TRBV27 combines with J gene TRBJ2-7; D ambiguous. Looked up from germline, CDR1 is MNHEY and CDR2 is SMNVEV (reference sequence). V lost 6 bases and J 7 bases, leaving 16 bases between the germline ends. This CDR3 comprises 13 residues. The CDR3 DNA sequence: TGTGCCAGCAGGCCCACCACTTTCCTTGAGCAGTACTTC. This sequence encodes CASRPTTFLEQYF.

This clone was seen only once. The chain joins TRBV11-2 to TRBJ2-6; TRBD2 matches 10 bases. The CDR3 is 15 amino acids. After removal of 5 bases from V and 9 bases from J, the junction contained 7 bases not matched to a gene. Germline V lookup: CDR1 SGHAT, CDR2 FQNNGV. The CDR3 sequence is CASSASGGDDNVLTF. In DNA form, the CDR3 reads TGTGCCAGCAGCGCAAGCGGGGGGGACGACAACGTCCTGACTTTC.

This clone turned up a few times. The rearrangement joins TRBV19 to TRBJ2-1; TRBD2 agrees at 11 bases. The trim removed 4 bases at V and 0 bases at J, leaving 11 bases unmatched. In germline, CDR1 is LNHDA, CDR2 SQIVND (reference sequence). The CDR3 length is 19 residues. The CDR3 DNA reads TGTGCCAGTAGTAGGGTTCTAGCGGGAGGACCCAGCTCCTACAATGAGCAGTTCTTC. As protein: CASSRVLAGGPSSYNEQFF.

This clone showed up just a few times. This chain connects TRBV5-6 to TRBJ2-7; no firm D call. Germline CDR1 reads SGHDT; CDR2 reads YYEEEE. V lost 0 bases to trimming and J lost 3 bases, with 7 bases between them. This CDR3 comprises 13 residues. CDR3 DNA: TGTGCCAGCAGCTTGGGAAGGAGCTACGAGCAGTACTTC. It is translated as CASSLGRSYEQYF.

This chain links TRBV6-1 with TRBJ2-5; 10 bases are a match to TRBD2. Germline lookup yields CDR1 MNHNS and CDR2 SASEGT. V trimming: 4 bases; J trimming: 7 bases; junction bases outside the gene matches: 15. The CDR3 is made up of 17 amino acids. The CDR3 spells CASSATKIAGGQGTQYF. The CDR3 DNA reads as TGTGCCAGCAGTGCCACAAAAATAGCGGGAGGTCAGGGGACCCAGTACTTC.

CDR3 nucleotide sequence: TGTGCCAGTAGACCGGGACAGGGAAACTCACCCCTCCACTTT. Its translation is CASRPGQGNSPLHF. The chain links TRBV19 to TRBJ1-6; 9 nucleotides agree with TRBD1. V shed 6 bases, J shed 10 bases, and the junction held 7 bases outside the gene matches. The CDR3 is made up of 14 amino acids. Germline CDR1 is LNHDA and CDR2 is SQIVND (reference sequence).

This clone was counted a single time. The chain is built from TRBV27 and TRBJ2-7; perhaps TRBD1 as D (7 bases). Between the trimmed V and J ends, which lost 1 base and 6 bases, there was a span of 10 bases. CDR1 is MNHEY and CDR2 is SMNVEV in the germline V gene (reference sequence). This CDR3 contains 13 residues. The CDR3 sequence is CASSLWQGGEQYF. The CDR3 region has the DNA TGTGCCAGCAGTTTATGGCAGGGGGGCGAGCAGTACTTC.

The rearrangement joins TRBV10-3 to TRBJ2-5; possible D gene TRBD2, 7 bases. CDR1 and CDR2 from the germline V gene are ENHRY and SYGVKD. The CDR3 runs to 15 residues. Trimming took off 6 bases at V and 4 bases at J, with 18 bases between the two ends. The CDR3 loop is CAISLGGEPLETQYF. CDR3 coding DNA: TGTGCCATCAGCCTAGGGGGGGAGCCCCTAGAGACCCAGTACTTC.

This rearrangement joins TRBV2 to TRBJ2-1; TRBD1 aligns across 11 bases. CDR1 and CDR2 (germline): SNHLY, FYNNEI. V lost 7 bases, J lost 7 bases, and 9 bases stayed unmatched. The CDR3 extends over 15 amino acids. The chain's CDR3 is CASTSGQGAKNEQFF. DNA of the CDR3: TGTGCCAGCACGTCCGGACAGGGGGCGAAAAATGAGCAGTTCTTC.

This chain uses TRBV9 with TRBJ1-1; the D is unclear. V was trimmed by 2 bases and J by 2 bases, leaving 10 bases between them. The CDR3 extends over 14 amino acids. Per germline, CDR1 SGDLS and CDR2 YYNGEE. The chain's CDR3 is CASSVEGRNTEAFF. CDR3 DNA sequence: TGTGCCAGCAGCGTTGAAGGGAGAAACACTGAAGCTTTCTTT.

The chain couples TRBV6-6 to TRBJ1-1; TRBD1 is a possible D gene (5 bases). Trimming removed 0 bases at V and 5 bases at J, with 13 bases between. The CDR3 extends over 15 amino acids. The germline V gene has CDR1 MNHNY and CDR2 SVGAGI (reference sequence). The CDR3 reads CASSYSKVGTTEAFF. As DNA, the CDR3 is TGTGCCAGCAGTTACTCGAAGGTTGGGACTACTGAAGCTTTCTTT.

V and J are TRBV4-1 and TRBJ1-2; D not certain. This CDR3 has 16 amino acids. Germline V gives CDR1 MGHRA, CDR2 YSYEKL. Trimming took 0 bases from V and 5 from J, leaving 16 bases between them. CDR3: CASSQDSARTPYGYTF. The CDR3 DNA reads TGCGCCAGCAGCCAAGATAGCGCGCGGACCCCTTATGGCTACACCTTC.

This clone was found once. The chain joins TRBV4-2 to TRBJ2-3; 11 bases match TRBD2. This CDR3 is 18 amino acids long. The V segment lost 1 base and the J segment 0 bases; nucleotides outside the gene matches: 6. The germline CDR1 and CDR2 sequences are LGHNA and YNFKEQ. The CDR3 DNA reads TGTGCCAGCAGCCAAGTGAGCCTAGCGGGAGGAAGCACAGATACGCAGTATTTT. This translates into CASSQVSLAGGSTDTQYF.

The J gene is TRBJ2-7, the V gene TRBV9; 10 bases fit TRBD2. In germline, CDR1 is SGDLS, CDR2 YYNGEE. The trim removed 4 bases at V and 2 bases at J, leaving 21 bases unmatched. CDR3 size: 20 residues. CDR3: CASSRSMNPFSGGFTYEQYF. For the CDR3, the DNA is TGTGCCAGCAGCCGCAGCATGAACCCTTTTAGCGGGGGGTTTACCTACGAGCAGTACTTC.

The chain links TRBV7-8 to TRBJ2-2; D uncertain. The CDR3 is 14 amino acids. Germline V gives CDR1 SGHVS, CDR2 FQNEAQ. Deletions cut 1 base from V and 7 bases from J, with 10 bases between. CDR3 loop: CASSLVVSVGELFF. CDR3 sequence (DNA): TGTGCCAGCAGCTTAGTTGTGTCCGTCGGGGAGCTGTTTTTT.

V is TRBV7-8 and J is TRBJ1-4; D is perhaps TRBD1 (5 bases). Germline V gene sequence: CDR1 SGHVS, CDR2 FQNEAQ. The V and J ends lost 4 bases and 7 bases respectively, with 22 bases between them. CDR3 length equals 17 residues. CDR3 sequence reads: CASSSTRTGSQGEKLFF. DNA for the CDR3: TGTGCCAGCAGCTCGACGCGCACAGGTTCCCAAGGTGAAAAACTGTTTTTT. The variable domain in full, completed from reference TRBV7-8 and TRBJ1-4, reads GAGVSQSPRYKVAKRGQDVALRCDPISGHVSLFWYQQALGQGPEFLTYFQNEAQLDKSGLPSDRFFAERPEGSVSTLKIQRTQQEDSAVYLCASSSTRTGSQGEKLFFGSGTQLSVL.

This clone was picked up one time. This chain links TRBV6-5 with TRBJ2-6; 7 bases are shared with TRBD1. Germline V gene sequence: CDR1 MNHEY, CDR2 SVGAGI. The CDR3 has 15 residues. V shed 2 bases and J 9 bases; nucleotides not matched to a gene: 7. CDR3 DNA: TGTGCCAGCAGTTACGCGACAGGGTTGGGCAACGTCCTGACTTTC. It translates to CASSYATGLGNVLTF.

The CDR3 protein is CASSLGPWDEQYF. DNA for the CDR3: TGTGCCAGCAGTTTGGGCCCTTGGGACGAGCAGTACTTC. The chain has TRBV25-1 and TRBJ2-7; D call uncertain. Trimming shortened V by 5 bases and J by 5 bases, and 13 bases separated the two germline ends. The CDR3 has 13 residues. In germline, CDR1 is MGHDK, CDR2 SYGVNS.